The entry below gives a single T cell receptor (beta chain) sequence along with its context. The antigen remains undetermined. Germline V lookup: CDR1 SGHNT, CDR2 YYREEE (reference sequence). The CDR3 loop spans 18 amino acids. V was clipped by 3 bases and J by 3 bases, with 25 bases between them. The repertoire was sequenced with immunoSEQ multiplex PCR; TCRdb's copy has only in-frame clones and lacks some. Of under 130,000 clones in the sample, 86% were seen once. This entry is derived from a study of cytomegalovirus exposure and HLA in healthy donors. Whole-study findings and limits: The authors enumerated over 150 TCR beta chains as linked to cytomegalovirus. Most TCR sequences showed up rarely, but some public TCRs showed up in many donors.

The material sequenced was PBMCs. V and J are TRBV5-4 and TRBJ2-7; D gene unclear. This TCR derives from a woman between 18 and 30 years old in good health and CMV-seropositive. Here the CDR3 reads CASSSLEPTKGVGYEQYF. The CDR3, as DNA: TGTGCCAGCAGCTCCCTCGAACCTACTAAAGGCGTGGGCTACGAGCAGTACTTC.